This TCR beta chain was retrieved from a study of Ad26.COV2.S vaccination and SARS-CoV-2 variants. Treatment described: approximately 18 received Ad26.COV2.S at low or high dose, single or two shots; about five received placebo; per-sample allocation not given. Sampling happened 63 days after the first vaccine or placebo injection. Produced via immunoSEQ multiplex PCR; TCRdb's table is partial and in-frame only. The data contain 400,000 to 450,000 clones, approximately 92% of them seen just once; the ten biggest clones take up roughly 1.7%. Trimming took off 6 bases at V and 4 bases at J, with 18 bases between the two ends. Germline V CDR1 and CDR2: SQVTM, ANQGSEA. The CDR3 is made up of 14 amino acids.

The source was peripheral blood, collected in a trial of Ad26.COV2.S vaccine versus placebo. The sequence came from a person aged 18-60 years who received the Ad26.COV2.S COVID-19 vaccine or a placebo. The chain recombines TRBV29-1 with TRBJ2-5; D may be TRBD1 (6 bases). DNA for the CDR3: TGCAGCGTGACTGGGGGCTGGGGTCCAGAGACCCAGTACTTC. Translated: CSVTGGWGPETQYF. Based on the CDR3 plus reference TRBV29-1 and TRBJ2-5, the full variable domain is SAVISQKPSRDICQRGTSLTIQCQVDSQVTMMFWYRQQPGQSLTLIATANQGSEATYESGFVIDKFPISRPNLTFSTLTVSNMSPEDSSIYLCSVTGGWGPETQYFGPGTRLLVL.